Following are 12 T cell receptor beta chains from one sample sequenced in a study of T-cell reconstitution after alpha-beta-depleted transplantation in children. Unique molecular identifiers were incorporated when the TCRbeta library was constructed. TCRdb reprocessed the PCR reads with MiXCR, giving one entry per CDR3 protein. The sample lists approximately 150,000 distinct CDR3 sequences; 7.5% to 9% were seen once. The starting material was PBMCs, mostly from graft donor cells, obtained 180 days after TCRalphabeta/CD19-depleted stem cell transplant. The receptors were sampled from a female patient aged 2-15 years who had a stem cell transplant for congenital amegakaryocytic thrombocytopenia, so the T cells may come from the graft donor.

This clonotype has a count of ten or more. The genes are TRBV7-2 and TRBJ2-2, with D possibly being TRBD1 (5 bases). Germline V gives CDR1 SGHTA, CDR2 FQGNSA. This CDR3 spans 14 amino acids. Between the trimmed V and J ends, which lost 6 bases and 6 bases, there was a span of 14 bases. CDR3 bases: TGTGCCAGCAGGACAGTGGGTTTAGCCGGGGAGCTGTTTTTT. Encoded protein: CASRTVGLAGELFF. The complete variable domain, with remaining parts taken from reference TRBV7-2 and TRBJ2-2, reads GAGVSQSPSNKVTEKGKDVELRCDPISGHTALYWYRQSLGQGLEFLIYFQGNSAPDKSGLPSDRFSAERTGGSVSTLTIQRTQQEDSAVYLCASRTVGLAGELFFGEGSRLTVL.

The sample holds many counts of this clonotype. The chain recombines TRBV12-3 or TRBV12-4 with TRBJ2-7; TRBD1 aligns across 7 bases. This CDR3 comprises 14 residues. V was clipped by 3 bases and J by 1 base; unmatched bases: 3. The CDR3 bases are TGTGCCAGCAGTTTCGCAGGGGGATCCTACGAGCAGTACTTC. Protein product: CASSFAGGSYEQYF.

This clonotype was seen ten or more times. The CDR3 coding sequence is TGTGCCAGCAGCTTCAAGGGAGGGGGGTTGGGGGCTTACAATGAGCAGTTCTTC. Protein sequence: CASSFKGGGLGAYNEQFF. The chain has TRBV7-6 and TRBJ2-1; D possibly corresponds to TRBD2 (7 bases). The CDR3 loop spans 18 amino acids. The V and J ends lost 3 bases and 4 bases respectively, with 22 bases between them. Germline CDR1 reads SGHVS; CDR2 reads FNYEAQ.

This clonotype has only a few counts. This sequence joins TRBV9 and TRBJ2-3; D not resolved. The CDR3 is made up of 17 amino acids. CDR1 is SGDLS and CDR2 is YYNGEE in the germline V gene. V lost 4 bases and J 1 base, leaving 19 bases between the germline ends. CDR3 amino acids: CASSPHPQASGTDTQYF. The DNA of the CDR3 is TGTGCCAGCAGCCCCCACCCCCAGGCTAGTGGCACAGATACGCAGTATTTT.

A word on this clonotype: A clone one base away is much larger, so this may be a read error. The chain combines TRBV12-3 or TRBV12-4 with TRBJ2-3; D is possibly TRBD2 (5 bases). V shed 7 bases and J shed 6 bases, with 11 bases lying between them. This CDR3 comprises 12 residues. Here the CDR3 DNA reads TGTGCCAGCACGAGGGCGACGGATACGCAGTATTTT. Translating it yields CASTRATDTQYF.

This clonotype was counted between two and nine times. The rearrangement joins TRBV4-1 to TRBJ2-1, with D possibly being TRBD1 (5 bases). The CDR3 has 13 residues. Between the trimmed V and J ends, which lost 4 bases and 8 bases, there was a span of 12 bases. The germline gives CDR1 MGHRA, CDR2 YSYEKL. This CDR3 is CASSPTGNDEQFF. DNA for the CDR3: TGCGCCAGCAGCCCCACAGGTAACGATGAGCAGTTCTTC.

The chain links TRBV18 to TRBJ2-1; 9 positions match TRBD2. Germline V lookup: CDR1 KGHSH, CDR2 LQKENI. Trimming took 2 bases from V and 7 from J; bases not matched to a gene: 6. The CDR3 sequence is 15 residues long. The CDR3 sequence is CASSPGSGGRNEQFF. The DNA of the CDR3 is TGTGCCAGCTCACCAGGGAGCGGGGGGCGGAATGAGCAGTTCTTC. The full variable domain, in which reference TRBV18 and TRBJ2-1 provide the parts outside the CDR3, is NAGVMQNPRHLVRRRGQEARLRCSPMKGHSHVYWYRQLPEEGLKFMVYLQKENIIDESGMPKERFSAEFPKEGPSILRIQQVVRGDSAAYFCASSPGSGGRNEQFFGPGTRLTVL.

Many counts were recorded for this clonotype. The gene calls are TRBV10-3 and TRBJ2-7; D is unresolved. Germline V lookup: CDR1 ENHRY, CDR2 SYGVKD. The CDR3 covers 14 residues. V dropped 6 bases and J dropped 4 bases, with 16 bases sitting between them. The CDR3 bases are TGTGCCATCAGCGCTCGACCAACCGATTACGAGCAGTACTTC. Protein product: CAISARPTDYEQYF.

This clonotype was observed many times. The rearrangement links TRBV28 to TRBJ2-1, with a possible D match to TRBD1 (5 bases). The CDR3 is made up of 14 amino acids. Trimming removed 3 bases at V and 4 bases at J, with 10 bases between. Germline V gene data show CDR1 as MDHEN and CDR2 as SYDVKM. CDR3: CASSFQGTYNEQFF. Written as DNA, the CDR3 is TGTGCCAGCAGTTTCCAGGGCACTTACAATGAGCAGTTCTTC. Based on the CDR3 plus reference TRBV28 and TRBJ2-1, the full variable domain is DVKVTQSSRYLVKRTGEKVFLECVQDMDHENMFWYRQDPGLGLRLIYFSYDVKMKEKGDIPEGYSVSREKKERFSLILESASTNQTSMYLCASSFQGTYNEQFFGPGTRLTVL.

The chain combines TRBV27 with TRBJ2-1, with 12 bases aligning to TRBD2. V lost 4 bases to trimming and J lost 9 bases; unmatched junction nucleotides: 10. Germline V gene lookup returns CDR1 MNHEY and CDR2 SMNVEV (reference sequence). The CDR3 length is 16 residues. CDR3 coding DNA: TGTGCCAGCAGTTACCCTAGCGGGAGGGCCACCCCTGAGCAGTTCTTC. Amino acids: CASSYPSGRATPEQFF.

This clonotype was seen many times. In DNA form, the CDR3 reads TGTGCCAGCAGGAAAACTAGCCTCTTAACCGGGGAGCTGTTTTTT. It codes for CASRKTSLLTGELFF. The chain couples TRBV6-1 to TRBJ2-2, with a tentative D call TRBD2 (6 bases). V lost 6 bases, J lost 5 bases, and 16 bases lay in between. The length of the CDR3 is 15 residues. CDR1 MNHNS and CDR2 SASEGT come from the germline V gene.

This clonotype was detected only a few times. The rearrangement links TRBV10-3 to TRBJ2-5; TRBD1 matches 7 bases. The junction had 0 bases not matched to a gene; V was cut back by 4 bases and J by 1 base. The CDR3 loop spans 13 amino acids. Germline V gene data show CDR1 as ENHRY and CDR2 as SYGVKD. Written as DNA, the CDR3 is TGTGCCATCAGTGGACAGGGCCAAGAGACCCAGTACTTC. The encoded protein is CAISGQGQETQYF.